The 26 T cell receptor beta chains given below trace back to one sample, sequenced in a study of identical twins. Using its own MiXCR run on the 5' RACE reads, TCRdb lists one record per CDR3 protein. In the table there are approximately 620,000 distinct CDR3 sequences, under 9% of which are singletons. The same data also contributed to another study, on yellow fever vaccine responses in identical twins.

Sequences were obtained from PBMCs. Every receptor here comes from a woman aged 18 to 35 in good health.

In this sample, this clonotype turned up many times. This sequence joins TRBV4-3 and TRBJ2-1; 10 bases line up with TRBD2. The CDR3 is made up of 15 amino acids. With 3 bases clipped from V and 10 bases from J, the junction kept 9 bases outside the gene matches. Germline loops: CDR1 LGHNA, CDR2 YSLEER. CDR3 DNA: TGCGCCAGCAGCCAGTTAGGGCTAGCGGGAGCAGAGCAGTTCTTC. Residues: CASSQLGLAGAEQFF.

The chain links TRBV7-2 to TRBJ2-3, with 11 bases lining up with TRBD2. J lost 5 bases, V lost 5 bases, and 9 bases had no gene match. This CDR3 spans 16 amino acids. Looked up from germline, CDR1 is SGHTA and CDR2 is FQGNSA. The CDR3 DNA follows: TGTGCCAGCAGCCCCAATAGCGGGGGGGCCGGAGATACGCAGTATTTT. Its translation: CASSPNSGGAGDTQYF.

This chain links TRBV20-1 with TRBJ2-1; TRBD2 matches at 10 bases. Germline V lookup: CDR1 DFQATT, CDR2 SNEGSKA (reference sequence). J was trimmed by 4 bases and V by 4 bases; bases with no gene match: 7. The CDR3 contains 15 residues. CDR3 in amino acids: CSAIIAGGSYNEQFF. In nucleotides, the CDR3 is TGCAGTGCTATTATAGCGGGAGGATCTTACAATGAGCAGTTCTTC.

This clonotype occurred many times. V and J are TRBV5-1 and TRBJ2-1, with D unclear. Trimming took 0 bases from V and 5 from J, leaving 9 bases between them. Germline CDR1 reads SGHRS; CDR2 reads YFSETQ. The CDR3 loop spans 14 amino acids. CDR3 DNA: TGCGCCAGCAGCTTGGAACCCTTCGACAATGAGCAGTTCTTC. Encoded protein: CASSLEPFDNEQFF.

This clonotype showed up many times. The V gene is TRBV12-5, the J gene TRBJ2-3; D is perhaps TRBD2 (6 bases). Germline V lookup: CDR1 LGHNT, CDR2 FRNRAP. The ends were cut back, 6 bases at V and 5 bases at J, with 12 bases in the middle. The CDR3 extends over 13 amino acids. The CDR3 is CASGPGAGDTQYF. The CDR3, as DNA: TGTGCTAGTGGCCCGGGAGCCGGAGATACGCAGTATTTT. Variable domain in full (rest from reference TRBV12-5 and TRBJ2-3): DARVTQTPRHKVTEMGQEVTMRCQPILGHNTVFWYRQTMMQGLELLAYFRNRAPLDDSGMPKDRFSAEMPDATLATLKIQPSEPRDSAVYFCASGPGAGDTQYFGPGTRLTVL.

This clonotype occurred a few times. The V and J genes are TRBV6-1 and TRBJ1-2; tentatively, D is TRBD1 (5 bases). This CDR3 region has 16 residues. Per the germline V gene, CDR1 is MNHNS and CDR2 is SASEGT. V was cut by 6 bases and J by 2 bases, with 19 bases left in between. In DNA form, the CDR3 reads TGTGCCAGCAGCGTAGCCGGGACGGGAGAGAACTATGGCTACACCTTC. This sequence encodes CASSVAGTGENYGYTF.

This rearrangement joins TRBV9 to TRBJ2-2, with a weak D call TRBD1 (7 bases). Germline V CDR1 and CDR2: SGDLS, YYNGEE. The V gene lost 3 bases and the J gene lost 4 bases, with 13 bases spanning the gap. The CDR3 consists of 15 residues. This CDR3 is CASSAPGGGTGELFF. DNA of the CDR3: TGTGCCAGCAGCGCCCCAGGGGGAGGCACCGGGGAGCTGTTTTTT.

This clonotype was counted at least ten times. The V and J genes are TRBV29-1 and TRBJ1-1; D is undetermined. The V gene's germline CDR1 is SQVTM and CDR2 ANQGSEA. CDR3 size: 15 residues. V shed 0 bases and J shed 6 bases, with 17 bases lying between them. In nucleotides, the CDR3 is TGCAGCGTTGAAGATCGGGTAGGCCTCTTTGCTGAAGCTTTCTTT. Translation gives CSVEDRVGLFAEAFF.

The rearrangement uses TRBV20-1 and TRBJ2-5; 9 nucleotides line up with TRBD2. The V gene's germline CDR1 is DFQATT and CDR2 SNEGSKA (reference sequence). The CDR3 is made up of 13 amino acids. The junction had 5 bases not matched to a gene; V was cut back by 5 bases and J by 4 bases. CDR3 amino acids: CSAYSGSGETQYF. The CDR3 DNA follows: TGCAGTGCTTATAGCGGGAGTGGAGAGACCCAGTACTTC.

The V and J genes are TRBV15 and TRBJ2-3; D unclear. Per the germline V gene, CDR1 is LNHNV and CDR2 is YYDKDF (reference sequence). The CDR3 runs 15 residues. With 2 bases removed from V and 0 bases from J, the gap between germline ends came to 9 bases. The CDR3 is CATSRPVTSTDTQYF. The CDR3 DNA follows: TGTGCCACCAGCAGACCCGTTACTAGCACAGATACGCAGTATTTT.

Worth noting for this clonotype: A read error is likely, as this CDR3 ends without the conserved phenylalanine or tryptophan. This chain links TRBV6-5 with TRBJ2-5, with 12 bases that match TRBD2. V lost 2 bases, J lost 3 bases, and 10 bases stayed unmatched. The CDR3 spans 18 residues. Germline CDR1 and CDR2: MNHEY and SVGAGI. CDR3 sequence (DNA): TGTGCCAGCAGTTACCGCCTAGCGGGAGGGAATAAGAAAGAGACCCAGTACTCC. Protein sequence: CASSYRLAGGNKKETQYS.

This clonotype was observed at least ten times. The rearrangement uses TRBV18 and TRBJ2-5, with unresolved D. The V gene's germline CDR1 is KGHSH and CDR2 LQKENI. Trimming pared 8 bases from V and 2 bases from J, leaving 6 bases between. CDR3 length: 11 residues. Here the CDR3 reads CASSRQETQYF. The CDR3 DNA reads as TGTGCCAGCAGCCGTCAAGAGACCCAGTACTTC.

This clonotype was seen a few times. This chain uses TRBV4-1 with TRBJ2-7; D unresolved. Germline V lookup: CDR1 MGHRA, CDR2 YSYEKL. The V end was cut by 4 bases, the J end by 3 bases, with 16 bases between. This CDR3 region has 15 residues. CDR3 DNA: TGCGCCAGCAGCCTTTGGGCGGACGACGGCTACGAGCAGTACTTC. It specifies CASSLWADDGYEQYF.

The chain employs TRBV10-2 and TRBJ2-2, with D perhaps TRBD2 (5 bases). This CDR3 is built from 15 residues. With 0 bases removed from V and 5 bases from J, the gap between germline ends came to 10 bases. The germline CDR1 and CDR2 sequences are WSHSY and SAAADI. This chain's CDR3 is CASSESAGLTGELFF. CDR3 in DNA: TGCGCCAGCAGTGAGTCGGCAGGACTGACCGGGGAGCTGTTTTTT.

This clonotype was detected only a few times. The rearrangement joins TRBV5-1 to TRBJ2-3; D may be TRBD2 (5 bases). This CDR3 has 17 amino acids. V lost 0 bases, J lost 0 bases, and 14 bases lay in between. Germline values: CDR1 SGHRS, CDR2 YFSETQ. Written as DNA, the CDR3 is TGCGCCAGCAGCTTGGGGTCCCCCCGGACTAGCACAGATACGCAGTATTTT. Protein product: CASSLGSPRTSTDTQYF. The variable domain in full, completed from reference TRBV5-1 and TRBJ2-3, reads KAGVTQTPRYLIKTRGQQVTLSCSPISGHRSVSWYQQTPGQGLQFLFEYFSETQRNKGNFPGRFSGRQFSNSRSEMNVSTLELGDSALYLCASSLGSPRTSTDTQYFGPGTRLTVL.

This clonotype was observed at least ten times. The chain recombines TRBV20-1 with TRBJ2-2; 10 nucleotides line up with TRBD1. The CDR3 runs to 15 residues. The V segment lost 2 bases and the J segment 2 bases; nucleotides outside the gene matches: 2. Germline assignment: CDR1 DFQATT and CDR2 SNEGSKA (reference sequence). The CDR3 here is CSARKTGGNTGELFF. The CDR3 DNA follows: TGCAGTGCTAGAAAGACAGGGGGCAACACCGGGGAGCTGTTTTTT.

This clonotype was observed a few times. The chain combines TRBV27 with TRBJ2-1; 9 positions agree with TRBD2. CDR3 length equals 16 residues. J gave up 2 bases and V 4 bases, and 6 bases lay outside the gene matches. CDR1 and CDR2 from the germline V gene are MNHEY and SMNVEV (reference sequence). For the CDR3, the DNA is TGTGCCAGCAGTTCCATAGCGGGGGCAGCCTACAATGAGCAGTTCTTC. Translation gives CASSSIAGAAYNEQFF.

The rearrangement joins TRBV11-2 to TRBJ2-5; 9 bases line up with TRBD1. This CDR3 spans 14 amino acids. The trim removed 2 bases at V and 7 bases at J, leaving 5 bases unmatched. Germline-derived CDR1 and CDR2 are SGHAT and FQNNGV. This CDR3 is CASSLTGQGLTQYF. For the CDR3, the DNA is TGTGCCAGCAGCTTAACCGGACAGGGGTTGACCCAGTACTTC.

This clonotype was picked up a small number of times. V and J are TRBV25-1 and TRBJ2-1; D is undetermined. The V end lost 7 bases, the J end lost 0 bases, and 13 bases lay between the germline ends. Germline CDR1 is MGHDK and CDR2 is SYGVNS. CDR3 size: 15 residues. The CDR3 region has the DNA TGTGCCAGCACCACGTGGCCCCGCTCCTACAATGAGCAGTTCTTC. It specifies CASTTWPRSYNEQFF.

This clonotype was seen repeatedly, ten times or more. The rearrangement uses TRBV25-1 and TRBJ2-1, with D unresolved. This CDR3 is 11 amino acids long. Trimming removed 2 bases at V and 6 bases at J, with 2 bases between. The germline CDR1 and CDR2 sequences are MGHDK and SYGVNS. The DNA for the CDR3 is TGTGCCAGCAGTGAACTCAATGAGCAGTTCTTC. Protein product: CASSELNEQFF.

The CDR3 here is CATSRDRWGQGLDTGELFF. CDR3 nucleotide sequence: TGTGCCACCAGCAGAGATCGATGGGGACAGGGATTGGACACCGGGGAGCTGTTTTTT. V and J are TRBV15 and TRBJ2-2, with 9 bases that match TRBD1. V shed 0 bases, J shed 3 bases, and the junction held 11 bases outside the gene matches. The CDR3 runs to 19 residues. Germline V gene sequence: CDR1 LNHNV, CDR2 YYDKDF (reference sequence). Full variable domain (outside the CDR3, taken from reference TRBV15 and TRBJ2-2): DAMVIQNPRYQVTQFGKPVTLSCSQTLNHNVMYWYQQKSSQAPKLLFHYYDKDFNNEADTPDNFQSRRPNTSFCFLDIRSPGLGDTAMYLCATSRDRWGQGLDTGELFFGEGSRLTVL.

This clonotype was seen a handful of times. The V call is TRBV19, the J call TRBJ2-1; 13 bases fit TRBD2. The CDR3 extends over 18 amino acids. Germline CDR1 reads LNHDA; CDR2 reads SQIVND (reference sequence). V gave up 5 bases and J gave up 4 bases; unmatched junction bases: 11. The CDR3 is CASSAARLAGGLYNEQFF. The CDR3 DNA reads TGTGCCAGTAGTGCTGCCCGACTAGCGGGAGGTCTATACAATGAGCAGTTCTTC.

The V gene is TRBV5-1, the J gene TRBJ1-3; D ambiguous. Between the trimmed V and J ends, which lost 0 bases and 0 bases, there was a span of 7 bases. The V gene's germline CDR1 is SGHRS and CDR2 YFSETQ. CDR3 length: 15 amino acids. The CDR3 loop reads CASSLDPGSGNTIYF. In DNA form, the CDR3 reads TGCGCCAGCAGCTTGGATCCGGGCTCTGGAAACACCATATATTTT.

This clonotype was detected ten times or more. The V call is TRBV25-1, the J call TRBJ1-2; D unresolved. The CDR3 covers 13 residues. Looked up from germline, CDR1 is MGHDK and CDR2 is SYGVNS. Trimming pared 2 bases from V and 0 bases from J, leaving 4 bases between. The CDR3 DNA reads as TGTGCCAGCAGTGAAACAGCTAACTATGGCTACACCTTC. Amino acids: CASSETANYGYTF.

V and J are TRBV2 and TRBJ2-3; 12 bases are shared with TRBD2. V gave up 6 bases and J gave up 2 bases; unmatched junction bases: 12. The CDR3 spans 18 residues. The germline CDR1 and CDR2 sequences are SNHLY and FYNNEI. In DNA, the CDR3 is TGTGCCAGCAGGGGACTAGCGGGTCACCCCCGTAACACAGATACGCAGTATTTT. Its translation: CASRGLAGHPRNTDTQYF.

The chain links TRBV6-5 to TRBJ1-2, with a weak D call TRBD1 (6 bases). CDR3 length equals 12 residues. The V and J ends lost 5 bases and 8 bases respectively, with 12 bases between them. Germline V gives CDR1 MNHEY, CDR2 SVGAGI. In DNA, the CDR3 is TGTGCCAGCAGTCACAGGGCCGAAGGCTACACCTTC. The encoded protein is CASSHRAEGYTF.